This T cell receptor (beta chain) was documented in a study of T cells after yellow fever vaccination. There are a few counts of this clonotype. Its antigen is not known. 5'RACE template switching added a universal primer site and UMIs to TCR cDNA. TCRdb used MiXCR to reprocess the 5' RACE reads, holding one entry per CDR3 protein. In the table there are around 320,000 distinct CDR3 sequences, approximately 4% of which are singletons. Study observations and caveats: Most clones from primary vaccination were detected again post-booster (roughly 95% CD4, about 85% CD8).

V was pared by 0 bases and J by 10 bases, with 5 bases of the junction left unmatched. The CDR3 runs to 14 residues. Per germline, CDR1 SGHNT and CDR2 YYREEE (reference sequence). The receptor comes from a man younger than 30 who received the YFV17D yellow fever vaccine. The V call is TRBV5-4, the J call TRBJ2-1; the match to TRBD1 covers 9 bases. Specimen: PBMCs, collected 15 days after the yellow fever booster vaccination. The CDR3 loop is CASSLAGQGWEQFF. The CDR3 DNA follows: TGTGCCAGCAGCTTGGCGGGACAGGGATGGGAGCAGTTCTTC.